What follows describes a single TCR beta chain. Antigen specificity is unknown. Profiled with immunoSEQ multiplex PCR; TCRdb holds only in-frame clones, not every one. Of hundreds of thousands of clones in the sample, about 87% are singletons; the top ten hold approximately 5.9%. This sample is drawn from a study of Ad26.COV2.S vaccination and SARS-CoV-2 variants. The study, taken as a whole, reports: Comparability of non-spike TCR breadth was observed across vaccine and placebo recipients.

Treatment here: roughly 18 received Ad26.COV2.S at low or high dose, single or two shots; 5 received placebo; per-sample allocation not given. The samples date from day 63 after the first vaccine or placebo injection. This sequence originates from a person aged 18-60 years who received the Ad26.COV2.S COVID-19 vaccine or a placebo. This material consisted of peripheral blood, taken in a trial of Ad26.COV2.S vaccine versus placebo.

CDR3 DNA sequence: TGTGCCAGCAGCTTAGGGACTAGCGGAGGGAATGAGCAGTTCTTC. Translated, it gives CASSLGTSGGNEQFF. V is TRBV7-2 and J is TRBJ2-1, with 10 nucleotides matching TRBD2. Germline-derived CDR1 and CDR2 are SGHTA and FQGNSA. The CDR3 has 15 amino acids. Germline trimming cut 1 base from V and 7 bases from J; bases unmatched to any gene: 4.